This T cell receptor (beta chain) was sequenced in a study of shared clonotypes between healthy human individuals. Generated by immunoSEQ multiplex PCR, the TCRdb table keeps only in-frame clones and is missing some. The table includes more than 2,000,000 clones, about 92% detected once. Germline V gene lookup returns CDR1 MNHNS and CDR2 SASEGT. Trimming left V 4 bases short and J 1 base short, with 5 bases between. This CDR3 spans 14 amino acids. This clone has just one count. The same CDR3 can be traced to other DNA sequences in this sample. The TCR comes from a man aged 18-30 years in good health. Input material: naive CD4+ T cells sorted from blood. Subset reported: CD45RA+ positively selected. The chain recombines TRBV6-1 with TRBJ2-6, with no clear D. CDR3 coding DNA: TGTGCCAGCAGTGGAACATCTGGGGCCAACGTCCTGACTTTC. As protein: CASSGTSGANVLTF.